This TCR beta chain was profiled in a study of T cells after yellow fever vaccination. General study findings and limits: Though it reached lower strength, the secondary response hit its peak faster, day 5 versus 15. Researchers noted that a small share of clonotypes showed up in both CD4 and CD8 compartments. Highly abundant clonotypes carried over from the bulk population could end up in FACS-sorted repertoires as contaminants.

Making TCR cDNA involved 5'RACE template switching, which added UMIs and a universal primer site. Each CDR3 protein gets one entry after TCRdb re-called the 5' RACE reads with MiXCR. Of 150,000 to 200,000 distinct CDR3 sequences in the sample, about 11% were seen once. Points on this clonotype: Its cognate antigen is unknown.

This CDR3 has 16 amino acids. CDR1 and CDR2 from the germline V gene are SEHNR and FQNEAQ (reference sequence). V lost 1 base and J lost 2, with 12 bases in between. The genes are TRBV7-9 and TRBJ1-3, with D possibly TRBD1 on 5 matching bases. This clonotype originated in a young man who received the YFV17D yellow fever vaccine. Material: CD8+ T cells sorted from PBMCs, obtained 15 days after the yellow fever booster vaccination. The DNA of the CDR3 is TGTGCCAGCAGCTTAGAAGTGACAGCGGCTGGAAACACCATATATTTT. It specifies CASSLEVTAAGNTIYF.